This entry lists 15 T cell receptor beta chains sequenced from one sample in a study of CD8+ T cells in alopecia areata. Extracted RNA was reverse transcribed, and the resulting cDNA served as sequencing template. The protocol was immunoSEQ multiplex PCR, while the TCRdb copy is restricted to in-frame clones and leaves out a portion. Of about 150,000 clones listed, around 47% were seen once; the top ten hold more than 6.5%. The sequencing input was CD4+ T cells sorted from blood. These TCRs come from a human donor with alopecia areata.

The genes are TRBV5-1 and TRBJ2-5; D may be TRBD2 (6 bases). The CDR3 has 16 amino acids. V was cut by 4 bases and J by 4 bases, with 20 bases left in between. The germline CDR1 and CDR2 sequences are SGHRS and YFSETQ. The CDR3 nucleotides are TGCGCCAGCAGCCCGTACCCCGGGAGTGGAGGAGAGACCCAGTACTTC. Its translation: CASSPYPGSGGETQYF.

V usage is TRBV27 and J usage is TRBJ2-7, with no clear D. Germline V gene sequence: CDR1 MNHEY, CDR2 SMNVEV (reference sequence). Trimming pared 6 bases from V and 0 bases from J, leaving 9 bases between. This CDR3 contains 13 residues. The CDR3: CASRKDSSYEQYF. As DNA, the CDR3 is TGTGCCAGCAGAAAAGATAGCTCCTACGAGCAGTACTTC.

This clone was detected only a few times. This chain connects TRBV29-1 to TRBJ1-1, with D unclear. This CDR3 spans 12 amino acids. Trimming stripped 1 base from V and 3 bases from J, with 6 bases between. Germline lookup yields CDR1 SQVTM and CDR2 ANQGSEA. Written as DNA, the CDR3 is TGCAGCGTTGAAGTAGGTTACACTGAAGCTTTCTTT. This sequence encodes CSVEVGYTEAFF.

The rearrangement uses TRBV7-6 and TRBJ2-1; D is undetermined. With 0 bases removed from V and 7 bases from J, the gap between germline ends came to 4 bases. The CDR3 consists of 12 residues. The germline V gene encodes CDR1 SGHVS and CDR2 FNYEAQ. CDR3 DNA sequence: TGTGCCAGCAGCTTAGCAGTAAATGAGCAGTTCTTC. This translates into CASSLAVNEQFF.

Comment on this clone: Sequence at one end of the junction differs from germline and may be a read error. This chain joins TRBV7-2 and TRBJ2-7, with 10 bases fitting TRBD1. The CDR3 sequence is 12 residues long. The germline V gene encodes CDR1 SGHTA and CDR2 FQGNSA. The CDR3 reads CASSSLGTGVNF. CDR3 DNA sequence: TGTGCCAGCAGCTCCCTGGGGACAGGGGTGAACTTC.

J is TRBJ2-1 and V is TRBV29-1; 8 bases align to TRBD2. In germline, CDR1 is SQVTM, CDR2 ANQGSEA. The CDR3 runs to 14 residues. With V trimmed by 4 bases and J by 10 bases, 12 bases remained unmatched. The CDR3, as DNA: TGCAGCGTTGCATTTCAGCGGGAGCACGGAGAGCAGTTCTTC. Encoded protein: CSVAFQREHGEQFF.

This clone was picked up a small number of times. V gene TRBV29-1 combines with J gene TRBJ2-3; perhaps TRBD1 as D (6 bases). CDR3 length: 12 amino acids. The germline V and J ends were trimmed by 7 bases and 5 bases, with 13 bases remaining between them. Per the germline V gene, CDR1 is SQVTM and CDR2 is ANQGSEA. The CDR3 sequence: CSGELGGDTQYF. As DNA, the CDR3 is TGCAGCGGGGAGCTAGGGGGAGATACGCAGTATTTT.

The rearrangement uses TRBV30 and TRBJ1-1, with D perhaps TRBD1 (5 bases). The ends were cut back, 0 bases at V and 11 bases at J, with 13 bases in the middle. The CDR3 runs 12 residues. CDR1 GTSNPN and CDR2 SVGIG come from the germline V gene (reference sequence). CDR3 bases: TGTGCCTGGAGTGTAGTCCAGGGAAGGGCTTTCTTT. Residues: CAWSVVQGRAFF.

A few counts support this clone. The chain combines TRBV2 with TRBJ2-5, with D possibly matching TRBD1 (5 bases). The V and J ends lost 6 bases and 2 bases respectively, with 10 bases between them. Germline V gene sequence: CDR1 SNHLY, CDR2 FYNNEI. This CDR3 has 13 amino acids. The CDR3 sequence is CASRRRQQETQYF. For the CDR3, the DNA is TGTGCCAGCAGAAGAAGACAGCAAGAGACCCAGTACTTC. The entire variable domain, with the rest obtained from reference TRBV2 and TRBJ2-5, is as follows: EPEVTQTPSHQVTQMGQEVILRCVPISNHLYFYWYRQILGQKVEFLVSFYNNEISEKSEIFDDQFSVERPDGSNFTLKIRSTKLEDSAMYFCASRRRQQETQYFGPGTRLLVL.

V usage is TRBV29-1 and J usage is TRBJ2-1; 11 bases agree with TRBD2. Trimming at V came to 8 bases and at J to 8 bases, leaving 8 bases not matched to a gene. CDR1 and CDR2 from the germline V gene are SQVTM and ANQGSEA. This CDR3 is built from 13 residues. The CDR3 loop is CSYSGRARDEQFF. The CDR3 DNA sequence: TGCAGCTATAGCGGGAGGGCGAGGGATGAGCAGTTCTTC.

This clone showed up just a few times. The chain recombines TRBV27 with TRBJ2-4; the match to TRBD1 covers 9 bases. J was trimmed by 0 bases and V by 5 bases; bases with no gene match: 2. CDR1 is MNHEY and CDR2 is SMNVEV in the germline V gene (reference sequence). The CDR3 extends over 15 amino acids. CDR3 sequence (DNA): TGTGCCAGCAGTCCGGGACAGGGAGCCAAAAACATTCAGTACTTC. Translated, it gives CASSPGQGAKNIQYF.

In DNA, the CDR3 is TGTGCCAGCAGCCAAGATGGGCTAGCGGCGGACTACGAGCAGTACTTC. Residues: CASSQDGLAADYEQYF. The chain combines TRBV4-2 with TRBJ2-7, with 7 bases that match TRBD2. This CDR3 is 16 amino acids long. Germline trimming cut 0 bases from V and 3 bases from J; bases unmatched to any gene: 8. Germline V CDR1 and CDR2: LGHNA, YNFKEQ.

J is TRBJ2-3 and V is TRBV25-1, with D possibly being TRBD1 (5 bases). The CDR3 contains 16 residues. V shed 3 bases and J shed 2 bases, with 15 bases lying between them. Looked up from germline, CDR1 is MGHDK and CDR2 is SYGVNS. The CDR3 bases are TGTGCCAGCAGTGATTTAAGGGGAATAACCACAGATACGCAGTATTTT. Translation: CASSDLRGITTDTQYF.

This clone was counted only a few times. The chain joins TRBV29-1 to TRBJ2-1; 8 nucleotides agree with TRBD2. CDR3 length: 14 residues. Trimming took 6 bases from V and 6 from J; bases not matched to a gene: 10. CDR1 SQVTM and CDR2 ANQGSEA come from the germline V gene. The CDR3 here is CSVVTGLGGNEQFF. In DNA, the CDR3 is TGCAGCGTCGTGACGGGACTAGGGGGCAATGAGCAGTTCTTC.

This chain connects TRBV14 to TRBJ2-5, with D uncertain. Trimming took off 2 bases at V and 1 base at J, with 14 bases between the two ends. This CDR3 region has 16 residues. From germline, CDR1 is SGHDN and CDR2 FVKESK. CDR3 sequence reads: CASSQLGYETQETQYF. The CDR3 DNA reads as TGTGCCAGCAGCCAATTAGGATACGAGACCCAAGAGACCCAGTACTTC. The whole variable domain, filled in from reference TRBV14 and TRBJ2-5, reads EAGVTQFPSHSVIEKGQTVTLRCDPISGHDNLYWYRRVMGKEIKFLLHFVKESKQDESGMPNNRFLAERTGGTYSTLKVQPAELEDSGVYFCASSQLGYETQETQYFGPGTRLLVL.